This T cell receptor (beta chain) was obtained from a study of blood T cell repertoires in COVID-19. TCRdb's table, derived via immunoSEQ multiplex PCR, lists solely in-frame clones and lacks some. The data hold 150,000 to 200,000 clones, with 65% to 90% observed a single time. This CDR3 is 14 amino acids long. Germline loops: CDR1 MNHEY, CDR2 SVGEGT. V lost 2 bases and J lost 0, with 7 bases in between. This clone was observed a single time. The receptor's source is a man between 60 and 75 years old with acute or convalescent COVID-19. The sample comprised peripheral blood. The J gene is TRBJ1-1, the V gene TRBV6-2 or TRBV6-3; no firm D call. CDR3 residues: CASSYEAMNTEAFF. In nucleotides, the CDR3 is TGTGCCAGCAGTTACGAAGCTATGAACACTGAAGCTTTCTTT.